The entry below gives a single TCR beta chain sequence along with its context. This clonotype has ten or more counts. Its antigen is unknown. Base quality data are lacking; no much larger clone is found one base away. This sample was included in a study of T cells after yellow fever vaccination (dated by TCRdb to between 2017 and 2020). For the study in its entirety: The SMART-Seq v4 Ultra Low Input RNA kit was used to prepare libraries from fractions with low cell numbers. To follow T-cell clones before and after both primary and booster YFV17D yellow fever vaccination, bulk TCR alpha and beta repertoires underwent longitudinal sequencing. The cohort comprised two healthy male donors, one aged 18 to 30 and one aged 30 to 40 years. Blood samples were taken at several timepoints before and after primary and secondary immunization, and bulk PBMC replicates and cell subsets were isolated.

Per the germline V gene (reference sequence), GTSNPN is the CDR1 and SVGIG is the CDR2. The CDR3 goes from the cysteine to the phenylalanine over 13 residues. Only CDR3 DNA remains: 39 bases, in frame from the first base. V gives up 6 bases and J gives up 6 bases, and the segment between their germline ends measures 14 bases. Sequenced on an Illumina NovaSeq 6000. TCR cDNA was synthesized by 5'RACE template switching, which introduced a universal primer site and unique molecular identifiers. cDNA synthesis was primed from both the TCR alpha and TCR beta constant segments. Two PCR steps were used to amplify libraries, with sample barcodes and sequencing adapters being added in the second step. Sequencing of libraries was done on Illumina HiSeq 2500 (2x100 bp) or NovaSeq (2x150 bp). Per the original workflow: Reads were demultiplexed and collapsed into UMI consensus sequences with MIGEC, and V(D)J alignment was performed with MiXCR. Clonotypes responding to the vaccine were identified with edgeR on replicate PBMC samples, with the criteria of FDR below 0.01 and a log2 fold change above 5 up to day 15. Each bulk clonotype received a CD4 or CD8 identity based on whether the sequenced CD4 or CD8 repertoire contained that clonotype at higher abundance. The public sequencing data were trimmed at Q25 with fastp and processed into clonotypes with MiXCR by TCRdb, which kept only in-frame beta chains. When rows share a CDR3 protein, they turn into one entry using the most common DNA and genes. These V and J calls rely on TCRdb rather than the paper's analysis. The sample profile shows some 320,000 distinct CDR3 sequences; 4.1% of them were found once. The ten top clones hold 20% to 25% of the sample.

The intended sense of this specimen's treatment or condition label: live attenuated yellow fever vaccine strain. Two biological replicates of bulk PBMCs were collected at each blood-draw timepoint. PBMCs were isolated from peripheral blood using a standard Ficoll-Paque protocol. RNA was extracted with TriZol from bulk PBMCs, CD4 and CD8 fractions, and dextramer-positive and dextramer-negative fractions. Here is what the overall study found, with its caveats: A small fraction of clonotypes appeared in both the CD4 and CD8 compartments, likely as a result of convergent recombination. Compared with the primary T-cell response, the secondary T-cell response was faster but weaker, reaching its peak on day 5 rather than on day 15. Because abundant contaminating clonotypes from the bulk population could be contained in FACS-sorted repertoires, computational filtering was required. Only a couple of donors were included in the study, so the extent to which the findings can be generalized is limited. Most clones expanded after primary vaccination were re-detected after the booster (around 96% of CD4 and approximately 89% of CD8), suggesting broad memory maintenance.

In this chain, TRBV30 is recombined with TRBJ1-4; TRBD1 might be the D gene, on 6 matching bases. Sequenced material: PBMCs, taken 5 days after the yellow fever booster vaccination. The clonotype was recovered from a man between 18 and 35 years old who received the YFV17D yellow fever vaccine. The CDR3 amino acid sequence is: CACQGQNYEKLFF. In nucleotide form, the sequence is TGTGCCTGCCAGGGACAAAATTATGAAAAACTGTTTTTT.